A selection of T cell receptor beta chains follows, all from one sample in a study of identical twins. TCRdb re-called the 5' RACE reads with MiXCR, one entry per CDR3 protein. Of about 470,000 distinct CDR3 sequences listed, roughly 24% were seen once; the top ten hold approximately 2.9%. This sample also belongs to another study, concerning T cells expressing NK-cell markers.

Input material: CD4+ T cells sorted from blood. The receptors shown here come from a woman in her late teens or twenties in good health. The CDR3 runs from the conserved cysteine through the conserved F or W.

TRBJ2-3	TRBV28	CASSSPGGTDTQYF
TRBJ2-7	TRBV4-3	CASSQALAGGIYEQYF
TRBJ2-7	TRBV6-1	CASSERGDGPYEQYF
TRBJ1-2	TRBV20-1	CSARDGEVSTGYTF
TRBJ2-1	TRBV20-1	CSASQTGTGTF
TRBJ2-3	TRBV5-1	CASSRFGGNTDTQYF
TRBJ2-7	TRBV20-1	CSASRGNEQYF
TRBJ2-5	TRBV15	CATSRVRTNQETQYF
TRBJ2-7	TRBV12-3/TRBV12-4	CASSSSSVGGYEQYF
TRBJ2-1	TRBV3-1	CASSQDRSVGRGQFF
TRBJ2-1	TRBV7-2	CASSLGGTASYNEQFF
TRBJ2-3	TRBV5-1	CASSLDLATDTQYF
TRBJ2-7	TRBV6-5	CASSYGGASYEQYF
TRBJ2-1	TRBV12-3/TRBV12-4	CASSRQGRLAHEQFF
TRBJ1-4	TRBV6-1	CASKRTLGEKLFF
TRBJ2-3	TRBV5-5	CASSLSGLITDTQYF
TRBJ1-1	TRBV27	CASSLDLYYTEAFF
TRBJ2-7	TRBV12-3/TRBV12-4	CASSRGREQYF
TRBJ2-7	TRBV10-2	CASSRLAGDYEQYF
TRBJ2-3	TRBV29-1	CSVLEGGTDTQYF
TRBJ2-3	TRBV20-1	CSARAQAGGISDTQYF
TRBJ1-2	TRBV12-3/TRBV12-4	CASSLGQGSRGYTF
TRBJ2-2	TRBV3-1	CASSRRGTGGTGELFF
TRBJ2-1	TRBV12-3/TRBV12-4	CASSFPTASLYNEQFF
TRBJ1-1	TRBV12-3/TRBV12-4	CASSLVTGGVTEAFF
TRBJ1-2	TRBV3-1	CASSQQRTLSGYTF
TRBJ2-7	TRBV20-1	CSARDMDGYEQYF
TRBJ2-3	TRBV15	CATSRDIGGATDTQYF
TRBJ2-3	TRBV24-1	CATSDSGAPDTQYF
TRBJ1-2	TRBV4-3	CASSQETGGYGYTF
TRBJ2-3	TRBV3-1	CASSQLAGGLDTQYF
TRBJ2-5	TRBV5-1	CASSYYPIAGEETQYF
TRBJ1-2	TRBV6-5	CASSYRWTGSDGYTF